This entry is about one T cell receptor beta chain. Its antigen is undetermined. The entry originates in a study of cytomegalovirus exposure and HLA in healthy donors. Study overall: Early released data had tens of millions of unique TCRs, all coming from HLA-typed donors. Points from the study as a whole: Prior analysis indicated that the majority of TCR beta V segments exhibited productivity approximately 87% or approximately 30% of the time. For TCR beta chains, V- and J-gene trimming was later linked to a missense DCLRE1C variant.

PCR employed 60 Vbeta and 13 Jbeta primers. This table comes from immunoSEQ multiplex PCR, and its TCRdb copy is limited to in-frame clones, with some not included. In all, the sample yields 65,000 to 90,000 clones. The V gene end was trimmed by 2 bases and the J gene end by 7 bases; junction bases not matched to a gene: 8. The germline V gene has CDR1 SEHNR and CDR2 FQNEAQ (reference sequence). This CDR3 has 16 residues. This clonotype was sampled from a man between 35 and 55 years old in good health and CMV-seronegative. The sample was PBMCs. The rearrangement links TRBV7-9 to TRBJ1-2; 12 positions agree with TRBD1. The CDR3 DNA sequence: TGTGCCAGCAGCTTAAATGGGGACAGGGGGCTCTGTGGCTACACCTTC. Translated: CASSLNGDRGLCGYTF.